This TCR beta chain is from a study of shared clonotypes between healthy human individuals. Study results and caveats: A reduction in generation probabilities was seen for non-shared clonotypes relative to those shared by all four donors.

For each subset, genomic DNA was distributed in equal portions over several immunoSEQ plates. Libraries were prepared by immunoSEQ multiplex PCR; TCRdb keeps only in-frame clonotypes and omits some of them. The repertoire consists of some 2,000,000 clones, with about 95% occurring once and the leading ten covering around 1.1%. Trimming stripped 5 bases from V and 0 bases from J, with 13 bases between. This CDR3 has 15 amino acids. CDR1 and CDR2 from the germline V gene are SEHNR and FQNEAQ (reference sequence). Of note for this clone: Its specificity is unknown.

Terminally differentiated effector memory CD45RA+ cells were excluded by CCR7 positive selection of CD45RO-negative cells. The chain is built from TRBV7-9 and TRBJ1-1, with a weak D call TRBD1 (6 bases). Sequencing was done on a sample of naive CD8+ T cells sorted from blood. The TCR was taken from a young man in good health. CDR3 bases: TGTGCCAGCAGCAAAACAACAGGGCTGAACACTGAAGCTTTCTTT. Protein sequence: CASSKTTGLNTEAFF.